This T cell receptor beta chain was sequenced for a study of early T cells in non-severe SARS-CoV-2 infection. Study-wide results and caveats: Matching results from VDJdb favored anti-spike CD8 responses, leaving private and CD4 specificities undetected.

Unique molecular identifiers were attached to individual cDNA molecules. TCRdb re-derived calls from the 5' RACE reads in MiXCR, one entry per CDR3 protein. The sample lists 95,000 to 120,000 distinct CDR3 sequences; around 10% were seen once. This clonotype was found a few times. Its antigen is not identified. The sequence came from an adult who was a healthcare worker with PCR-confirmed SARS-CoV-2 infection or an uninfected control (not recorded which). Sequenced input: whole blood.

The CDR3 protein is CASRLGAVNTDTQYF. The CDR3 nucleotides read TGTGCCAGCAGGCTGGGGGCAGTAAACACAGATACGCAGTATTTT. The chain uses TRBV2 and TRBJ2-3; TRBD1 is a possible D gene (6 bases). The CDR3 is 15 amino acids. The germline V gene encodes CDR1 SNHLY and CDR2 FYNNEI. The V end lost 6 bases, the J end lost 2 bases, and 15 bases lay between the germline ends.